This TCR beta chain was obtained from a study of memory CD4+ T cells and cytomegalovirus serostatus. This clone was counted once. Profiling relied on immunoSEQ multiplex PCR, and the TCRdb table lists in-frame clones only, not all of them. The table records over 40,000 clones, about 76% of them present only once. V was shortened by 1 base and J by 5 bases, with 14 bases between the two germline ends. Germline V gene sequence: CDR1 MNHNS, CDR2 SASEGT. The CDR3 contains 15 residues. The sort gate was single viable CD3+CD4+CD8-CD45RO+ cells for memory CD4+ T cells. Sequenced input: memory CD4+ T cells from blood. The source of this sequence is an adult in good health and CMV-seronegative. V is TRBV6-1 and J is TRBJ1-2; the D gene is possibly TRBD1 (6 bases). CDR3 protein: CASSEGPNREYGYTF. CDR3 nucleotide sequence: TGTGCCAGCAGTGAAGGACCAAACAGGGAATATGGCTACACCTTC.